The rows below give T cell receptor beta chains drawn from one sample of a study of control samples from healthy donors and cancer patients. Measured with immunoSEQ multiplex PCR; TCRdb has only the in-frame clones, and not every one. The sample records tens of thousands of clones, about 88% being singletons. Material: blood. Receptors originate from a man over 45 in good health. CDR3s include the opening cysteine and the closing phenylalanine or tryptophan.

v_gene: TRBV6-2/TRBV6-3; len: 16; CDR3aa: CASSYAGYYGDSPLHF
v_gene: TRBV7-9; len: 18; CDR3aa: CASSLAPGRFPFGSEAFF
v_gene: TRBV3-1/TRBV3-2; len: 16; CDR3aa: CASSQTGAGSGNTIYF
v_gene: TRBV5-4; len: 16; CDR3aa: CASSLDRVPPYNEQFF
v_gene: TRBV2; len: 15; CDR3aa: CASSGTSLKTGELFF
v_gene: TRBV4-1; len: 14; CDR3aa: CASSRKGWGDEQFF
v_gene: TRBV30; len: 14; CDR3aa: CAWSGLGSGSGYTF
v_gene: TRBV5-4; len: 15; CDR3aa: CASSPRGQKKETQYF
v_gene: TRBV4-1; len: 15; CDR3aa: CASSLFSRGNQPQHF
v_gene: TRBV15; len: 16; CDR3aa: CATSRGQGPGANVLTF
v_gene: TRBV11-1; len: 13; CDR3aa: CASSPFQGAEAFF
v_gene: TRBV6-5; len: 14; CDR3aa: CASSYSTGGQPQHF
v_gene: TRBV18; len: 17; CDR3aa: CASSQTSGTGVNYGYTF
v_gene: TRBV30; len: 15; CDR3aa: CAWSKGRRHSYEQYF
v_gene: TRBV9; len: 15; CDR3aa: CASSPRVGGAYEQYF
v_gene: TRBV5-1; len: 14; CDR3aa: CASSLERGKETQYF
v_gene: TRBV9; len: 16; CDR3aa: CASSAHGGLAAGELFF
v_gene: TRBV5-6; len: 14; CDR3aa: CASSFMGAGNTIYF
v_gene: TRBV7-9; len: 15; CDR3aa: CASSFDRPNNSPLHF